This record covers a single T cell receptor beta chain. The sample belongs to a study of blood T cell repertoires in COVID-19. Study background: The United States, Italy and Spain provided the acute and convalescent COVID-19 samples.

The CDR3 runs to 15 residues. V gave up 3 bases and J gave up 0 bases; unmatched junction bases: 2. Germline CDR1 SGHVS, CDR2 FNYEAQ. Here immunoSEQ multiplex PCR was the method, and the copy in TCRdb shows in-frame clones only, minus some. Here the sample spans 100,000 or so clones, 65% to 90% being singletons. The TCR originated in a man in his fifties or sixties with acute or convalescent COVID-19. The V and J genes are TRBV7-6 and TRBJ2-1, with 7 bases that match TRBD2. What was sequenced was peripheral blood. This CDR3 reads CASSFGLDSYNEQFF. Written as DNA, the CDR3 is TGTGCCAGCAGCTTTGGACTAGACTCCTACAATGAGCAGTTCTTC.